These T cell receptor beta chains were read from a single sample in a study of blood T cell repertoires in COVID-19. Only in-frame clones appear in the TCRdb table, and some are missing; sequencing was by immunoSEQ multiplex PCR. The repertoire includes fewer than 300,000 clones, around 84% of them detected once, and 9.5% to 13% sits in the top ten. The specimen was peripheral blood. The receptors stem from a man aged 45-65 years with COVID-19, enrolled during active disease. The CDR3 runs from the conserved cysteine through the conserved F or W. A D gene is named only where the DNA matches it firmly.

CDR3 | J | D | length | V
CASSLAGVLNTEAFF | TRBJ1-1 | - | 15 | TRBV5-8
CASSFMAPSYEQYF | TRBJ2-7 | - | 14 | TRBV13
CASRQDTDYEQYF | TRBJ2-7 | - | 13 | TRBV12-3/TRBV12-4
CASSLVTGGGTGELFF | TRBJ2-2 | TRBD1 | 16 | TRBV7-2
CAWSRERTPGNTIYF | TRBJ1-3 | - | 15 | TRBV30
CASSISGSSYEQYF | TRBJ2-7 | - | 14 | TRBV5-4
CASSLRTGATNEKLFF | TRBJ1-4 | - | 16 | TRBV5-1
CASSVARTGVGGYTF | TRBJ1-2 | TRBD1 | 15 | TRBV9
CASSLGGVAGPYEQYF | TRBJ2-7 | TRBD2 | 16 | TRBV11-2
CASSPWTSGSNEQFF | TRBJ2-1 | TRBD2 | 15 | TRBV14
CASSDTGWNSPLHF | TRBJ1-6 | - | 14 | TRBV6-1
CASSVITQYF | TRBJ2-3 | - | 10 | TRBV2
CASSLFGREAFF | TRBJ1-1 | - | 12 | TRBV27
CASRLSGQGKGSSYEQYF | TRBJ2-7 | TRBD1 | 18 | TRBV14
CASSSRSDRVSYEQYF | TRBJ2-7 | TRBD1 | 16 | TRBV5-5
CASSEGQGPLRSGNTIYF | TRBJ1-3 | TRBD1 | 18 | TRBV9
CATSDGARDSSYNEQFF | TRBJ2-1 | TRBD1 | 17 | TRBV24-1
CASSPAYRNTEAFF | TRBJ1-1 | - | 14 | TRBV4-3
CASSPAGIGTSSYNEQFF | TRBJ2-1 | TRBD2 | 18 | TRBV5-5
CSVNRGNYEQYF | TRBJ2-7 | TRBD1 | 12 | TRBV29-1
CASSEGTASPWNEQFF | TRBJ2-1 | TRBD1 | 16 | TRBV19
CASSRQWTGDSTTNEKLFF | TRBJ1-4 | TRBD1 | 19 | TRBV4-1
CASSLADGGASNQPQHF | TRBJ1-5 | - | 17 | TRBV5-8
CAWSVGENSPLHF | TRBJ1-6 | - | 13 | TRBV30
CASSRLAGHTGELFF | TRBJ2-2 | TRBD2 | 15 | TRBV5-4
CASSDGGHEQETQYF | TRBJ2-5 | - | 15 | TRBV2
CASSEWEEINSPLHF | TRBJ1-6 | - | 15 | TRBV2
CASSSGDNQPQHF | TRBJ1-5 | - | 13 | TRBV7-2
CASSQRGQGAYEQYF | TRBJ2-7 | TRBD1 | 15 | TRBV4-2
CASSALTSPGVNEQFF | TRBJ2-1 | - | 16 | TRBV7-3
CATSRDGVKRYEQYF | TRBJ2-7 | - | 15 | TRBV15
CASSHGLRTDKFVETQYF | TRBJ2-5 | - | 18 | TRBV4-2
CASRLTGSNANTEAFF | TRBJ1-1 | - | 16 | TRBV2
CSAAAEKLFF | TRBJ1-4 | - | 10 | TRBV29-1
CASSLRTGKGEQYF | TRBJ2-7 | TRBD1 | 14 | TRBV4-3
CASSPQGYGYTF | TRBJ1-2 | - | 12 | TRBV14
CASSSQGYSNQPQHF | TRBJ1-5 | - | 15 | TRBV5-5
CASITGTGGTYEQYF | TRBJ2-7 | TRBD1 | 15 | TRBV11-2
CASSIMSSNQPQHF | TRBJ1-5 | - | 14 | TRBV19
CASSYAQGAYEQYF | TRBJ2-7 | - | 14 | TRBV6-5
CASSAQGNEQYF | TRBJ2-7 | - | 12 | TRBV3-1/TRBV3-2
CASSRGTSGRNEQYF | TRBJ2-7 | TRBD2 | 15 | TRBV6-6
CASSLGTGNNEKLFF | TRBJ1-4 | TRBD1 | 15 | TRBV11-1
CASRAVYEQYF | TRBJ2-7 | - | 11 | TRBV6-5
CASSLEVRESIYF | TRBJ1-3 | - | 13 | TRBV11-2
CASSQDSSGSLFPGELFF | TRBJ2-2 | TRBD2 | 18 | TRBV4-1
CASRSPGTTGELFF | TRBJ2-2 | - | 14 | TRBV6-5
CASSSQGDRTSEAFF | TRBJ1-1 | TRBD1 | 15 | TRBV19
CASSPPSGYRETQYF | TRBJ2-5 | - | 15 | TRBV18
CATRGLAGYTGELFF | TRBJ2-2 | TRBD2 | 15 | TRBV7-2